The clone carrying this T cell receptor beta chain was counted a few times. Time point noted: longitudinal time-point 2. This record belongs to a study of neurological immune-mediated disorders. On the study more broadly: The disease course was relapsing-remitting in approximately 31 and secondary progressive in about 9% of the roughly 34 multiple sclerosis patients.

Each CDR3 protein is one row after TCRdb ran MiXCR on the 5' RACE reads. Counted here are about 80,000 distinct CDR3 sequences, approximately 6% occurring once; the ten biggest clones make up 7.9%. CDR1 KGHSH and CDR2 LQKENI come from the germline V gene. The CDR3 totals 17 residues. V lost 3 bases, J lost 5 bases, and 22 bases lay in between. The sequenced material came from PBMCs. This chain uses TRBV18 with TRBJ1-1; no clear D gene. The TCR comes from a woman aged 55-70 years with multiple sclerosis. The CDR3 DNA follows: TGTGCCAGCTCACCTTTTAATCGAGGAGGTTGGGGAACTGAAGCTTTCTTT. This encodes CASSPFNRGGWGTEAFF.